The T cell receptor beta chain described here comes from a study of metastatic and nonmetastatic thyroid tumors. On the study more broadly: Malignant and benign thyroid patients had repertoires compared in peripheral blood and tumor or nodule tissue.

No patient had received any treatment before thyroid surgery. Whole-study results and caveats: When malignant thyroid tumors were compared with benign nodules, TCR beta diversity was reportedly significantly higher in the malignant tumors. This held in both blood and tumor samples.

V was shortened by 0 bases and J by 4 bases, with 16 bases between the two germline ends. From germline, CDR1 is LGHDT and CDR2 YNNKEL (reference sequence). The CDR3 loop spans 17 amino acids. Per the study methods: What underpinned the distant-metastasis classifier for papillary thyroid cancer was the set of CDR3 differences across clinicopathological groups. From the PCR reads, TCRdb re-called clones with MiXCR. TCRdb's processing, not the authors' own work, is the source of the V and J calls. Of around 41,000 clones in the sample, roughly 31% are singletons; the top ten hold 9.9%. This clone occurred many times. Its antigen is unknown.

V and J are TRBV3-1 and TRBJ1-5; D perhaps matches TRBD1 (5 bases). The sample taken for sequencing was blood. This TCR was recovered from a male donor with papillary thyroid cancer or a benign thyroid nodule (not recorded which). Some clones in this sample may be carry-over from other donors' samples. The CDR3 nucleotides are TGTGCCAGCAGCCAAGAACGTCCGGGACTGCCTAATCAGCCCCAGCATTTT. Translation gives CASSQERPGLPNQPQHF.